The clone carrying this T cell receptor (beta chain) showed up just a few times. Its specificity is not known. Quantitative 5'-RACE with molecular barcodes was used to make the TCR beta libraries. TCRdb passed the 5' RACE reads through MiXCR, listing each CDR3 protein once. In the table there are about 140,000 distinct CDR3 sequences, roughly 8% of which are singletons. The sample is drawn from a study of CD8 T cells in ankylosing spondylitis. Study results and caveats: Within matched ankylosing spondylitis synovial fluid, disease-linked clones were reportedly significantly enriched. Apparently characteristic of ankylosing spondylitis blood was a TCR beta motif (roughly eight highly homologous variants).

With V trimmed by 3 bases and J by 3 bases, 10 bases remained unmatched. This CDR3 region has 16 residues. Germline V gives CDR1 LGHDT, CDR2 YNNKEL (reference sequence). This clonotype was sampled from a male donor with ankylosing spondylitis. The chain uses TRBV3-1 and TRBJ2-7; 8 nucleotides match TRBD1. Sequencing was done on a sample of synovial fluid, either unsorted or a sorted T cell fraction (not recorded which). CDR3 sequence: CASSQGEGQAFYEQYF. The CDR3 nucleotides are TGTGCCAGCAGCCAGGGTGAGGGACAGGCTTTCTACGAGCAGTACTTC.